The entry that follows covers one T cell receptor (beta chain) sequence. Trimming took off 2 bases at V and 4 bases at J, with 8 bases between the two ends. CDR1 is MGHDK and CDR2 is SYGVNS in the germline V gene. The CDR3 totals 13 residues. The sample originates from a study of cytomegalovirus exposure and HLA in healthy donors. PCR employed 60 Vbeta and 13 Jbeta primers. Clones were read by immunoSEQ multiplex PCR, and TCRdb kept only the in-frame ones, dropping some. The data hold tens of thousands of clones, with approximately 84% observed a single time. The clonotype originates from a woman aged 45 to 65 in good health and CMV-seronegative. The chain combines TRBV25-1 with TRBJ1-2, with D unclear. Material for sequencing was PBMCs. In nucleotides, the CDR3 is TGTGCCAGCAGTGAAGGATGGGCCTATGGCTACACCTTC. Translating it yields CASSEGWAYGYTF.